The present entry profiles one T cell receptor beta chain with its context. The antigen is not known. No infections or other immune events were documented during collection. The data are from a study of identifying expanded T cells in peripheral blood. Study conclusions and caveats: Variance in clone template counts between roughly 2-week samples significantly increased with total template count across all healthy donors. About 1.3 clones differed between technical replicates, versus around 15 and 18 over time.

Only in-frame clones appear in the TCRdb table, and some are missing; sequencing was by immunoSEQ multiplex PCR. The data contain around 90,000 clones, approximately 88% of them singletons. Trimming left V 1 base short and J 3 bases short, with 7 bases between. The CDR3 runs 13 residues. Germline V gene data show CDR1 as SGHTS and CDR2 as YDEGEE. This chain uses TRBV5-8 with TRBJ1-2; D remains unclear. This receptor was identified in a person aged 18-70 years in good health. Sequenced input: blood. The CDR3 coding sequence is TGTGCCAGCAGCTTGCGGCAGGACTATGGCTACACCTTC. It specifies CASSLRQDYGYTF.